This T cell receptor beta chain was sequenced during a study of shared clonotypes between healthy human individuals. Naive CD8 populations comprised CD45RO-negative cells positively selected for CCR7, excluding terminally differentiated effector memory CD45RA+ cells. TCRdb's table, derived via immunoSEQ multiplex PCR, lists solely in-frame clones and lacks some. Altogether roughly 570,000 clones are present, roughly 98% being singletons, with the ten largest covering approximately 0.33%. With 1 base clipped from V and 7 bases from J, the junction kept 2 bases outside the gene matches. The CDR3 is 15 residues long. Looked up from germline, CDR1 is LNHDA and CDR2 is SQIVND (reference sequence).

Material for sequencing was naive CD8+ T cells sorted from blood. The clonotype originates from a man aged 30 to 39 in good health. This rearrangement joins TRBV19 to TRBJ2-2; 11 positions agree with TRBD2. The CDR3 DNA is TGTGCCAGTAGTATAGTACTAGCGGGAGTCGGGGAGCTGTTTTTT. Protein sequence: CASSIVLAGVGELFF.